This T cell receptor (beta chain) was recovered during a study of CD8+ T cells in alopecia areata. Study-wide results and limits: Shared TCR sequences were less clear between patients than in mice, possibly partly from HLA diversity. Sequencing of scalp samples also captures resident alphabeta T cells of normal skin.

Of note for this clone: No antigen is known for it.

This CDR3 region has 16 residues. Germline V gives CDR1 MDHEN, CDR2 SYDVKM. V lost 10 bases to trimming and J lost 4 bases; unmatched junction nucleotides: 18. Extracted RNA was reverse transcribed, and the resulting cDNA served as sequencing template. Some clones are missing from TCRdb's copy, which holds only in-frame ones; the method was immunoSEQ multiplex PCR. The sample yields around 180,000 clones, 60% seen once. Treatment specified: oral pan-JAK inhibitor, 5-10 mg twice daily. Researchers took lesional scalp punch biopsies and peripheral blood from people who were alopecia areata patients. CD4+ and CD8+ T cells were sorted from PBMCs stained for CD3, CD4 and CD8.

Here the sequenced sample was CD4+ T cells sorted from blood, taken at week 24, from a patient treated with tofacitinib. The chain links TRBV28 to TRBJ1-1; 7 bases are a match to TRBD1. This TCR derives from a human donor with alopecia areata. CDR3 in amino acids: CATNLGLTGMGTEAFF. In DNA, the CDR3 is TGTGCCACCAACTTGGGACTGACAGGGATGGGCACTGAAGCTTTCTTT.